The 6 T cell receptor beta chains listed next were all sequenced from one sample in a study of blood T cell repertoires in COVID-19. This table comes from immunoSEQ multiplex PCR, and its TCRdb copy is limited to in-frame clones, with some not included. This table holds about 98,000 clones, around nine tenths found once. The material sequenced was peripheral blood. These receptors originate from a man in his forties or fifties with acute or convalescent COVID-19.

This clone appeared a few times. V and J are TRBV19 and TRBJ1-1; TRBD1 matches at 9 bases. CDR3 size: 14 residues. The ends lost 7 bases at V and 1 base at J; junction bases unmatched: 4. Germline loops: CDR1 LNHDA, CDR2 SQIVND (reference sequence). DNA for the CDR3: TGTGCCAGTACAACGGGACAGGGGAACACTGAAGCTTTCTTT. The encoded protein is CASTTGQGNTEAFF.

The chain has TRBV7-9 and TRBJ2-7; D perhaps matches TRBD2 (5 bases). Trimming removed 1 base from V and 1 base from J, with 11 bases in between. The CDR3 length is 15 residues. Germline CDR1 and CDR2: SEHNR and FQNEAQ (reference sequence). The DNA for the CDR3 is TGTGCCAGCAGCTTAGATGAGGGTTGGTCCTACGAGCAGTACTTC. Translating it yields CASSLDEGWSYEQYF.

The chain carries TRBV6-5 and TRBJ1-3; TRBD1 matches at 8 bases. Per the germline V gene, CDR1 is MNHEY and CDR2 is SVGAGI. Germline trimming cut 5 bases from V and 3 bases from J; bases unmatched to any gene: 6. This CDR3 is 15 amino acids long. The CDR3 nucleotides are TGTGCCAGCAGTCCACCCGGGACAGGTGGAAACACCATATATTTT. Translation: CASSPPGTGGNTIYF.

The chain carries TRBV6-4 and TRBJ1-5; D call uncertain. Between the trimmed V and J ends, which lost 3 bases and 0 bases, there was a span of 6 bases. Germline CDR1 and CDR2: MRHNA and SNTAGT. This CDR3 has 14 amino acids. This CDR3 is CASSEWASNQPQHF. DNA of the CDR3: TGTGCCAGCAGTGAGTGGGCTAGCAATCAGCCCCAGCATTTT.

The CDR3 DNA reads TGTGCCAGTTCCACGAGGGTACGCTCCTACAATGAGCAGTTCTTC. Protein product: CASSTRVRSYNEQFF. V gene TRBV7-6 combines with J gene TRBJ2-1; D possibly corresponds to TRBD2 (5 bases). CDR1 is SGHVS and CDR2 is FNYEAQ in the germline V gene. The CDR3 runs to 15 residues. The germline V and J ends were trimmed by 9 bases and 0 bases, with 15 bases remaining between them.

The chain joins TRBV27 to TRBJ2-2; 11 nucleotides match TRBD2. This CDR3 comprises 16 residues. Per the germline V gene, CDR1 is MNHEY and CDR2 is SMNVEV (reference sequence). Germline trimming cut 3 bases from V and 3 bases from J; bases unmatched to any gene: 3. The CDR3 bases are TGTGCCAGCAGTTTCGGGACTAGCGGACACACCGGGGAGCTGTTTTTT. Protein product: CASSFGTSGHTGELFF.